The clone carrying this T cell receptor beta chain was counted a few times. This specimen comes from a study of blood T cell repertoires in COVID-19. Study context: Samples of COVID-19 (acute and convalescent) were obtained from the United States, Italy and Spain. The analysed material was cDNA or gDNA that came from T cells, B-cell-depleted T cells, or PBMCs.

Followed over time, Seattle patients had been enrolled while infection was active. The CDR3 loop spans 15 amino acids. With V trimmed by 6 bases and J by 8 bases, 14 bases remained unmatched. The germline CDR1 and CDR2 sequences are SEHNR and FQNEAQ (reference sequence). In the authors' workflow: Researchers report that nucleated cell counts were estimated from reference gene primer amplification. TCRdb keeps only in-frame clones here, not all; method: immunoSEQ multiplex PCR. V, J and clone size derive from that table, while D and trimming were established from the DNA sequence. The data contain about 100,000 clones, about 90% of them singletons.

This TCR was recovered from a man between 18 and 29 years old with COVID-19, enrolled during active disease. The chain employs TRBV7-9 and TRBJ1-2; 8 nucleotides align to TRBD1. The sequencing input was peripheral blood. Here the CDR3 reads CASSSRTGGGWGYTF. The CDR3 DNA sequence: TGTGCCAGCAGTTCCAGAACAGGGGGAGGTTGGGGCTACACCTTC.